Listed here are 21 T cell receptor beta chains from one sample, sequenced in a study of Ad26.COV2.S vaccination and SARS-CoV-2 variants. This sample's treatment: about 20 received Ad26.COV2.S at low or high dose, single or two shots; 5 received placebo; per-sample allocation not given. Collection of the samples took place on day 63 after the first injection of vaccine or placebo. The protocol was immunoSEQ multiplex PCR, while the TCRdb copy is restricted to in-frame clones and leaves out a portion. The sample gives roughly 390,000 clones, 70% to 90% of which show up once; 3% to 3.5% is in the top ten. Sequences were derived from peripheral blood, sampled in a trial of Ad26.COV2.S vaccine versus placebo. The receptors were gathered from a person between 18 and 59 years old who received the Ad26.COV2.S COVID-19 vaccine or a placebo.

The chain joins TRBV7-6 to TRBJ1-2; 10 nucleotides align to TRBD1. J was trimmed by 4 bases and V by 7 bases; bases with no gene match: 18. CDR1 and CDR2 (germline): SGHVS, FNYEAQ. This CDR3 spans 18 amino acids. The CDR3 DNA is TGTGCCAGCACCCCATACTCCGGGACAGGGGAGTTTGGCTATGGCTACACCTTC. Translating it yields CASTPYSGTGEFGYGYTF.

J is TRBJ1-6 and V is TRBV2; no firm D call. Germline assignment: CDR1 SNHLY and CDR2 FYNNEI. The V end lost 7 bases, the J end lost 12 bases, and 13 bases lay between the germline ends. The CDR3 is 12 amino acids. CDR3: CASTRWGKPLHF. Written as DNA, the CDR3 is TGTGCCAGCACAAGATGGGGAAAACCCCTCCACTTT.

The chain recombines TRBV29-1 with TRBJ1-2, with 8 bases aligning to TRBD1. The V segment lost 3 bases and the J segment 4 bases; nucleotides outside the gene matches: 16. The CDR3 is made up of 17 amino acids. The germline V gene has CDR1 SQVTM and CDR2 ANQGSEA. The CDR3 coding sequence is TGCAGCGTTGAGAACAGGGGGACGAGCGAAGGGGCCTATGGCTACACCTTC. Translated, it gives CSVENRGTSEGAYGYTF.

This clone has a handful of counts. The rearrangement links TRBV11-2 to TRBJ2-1, with 9 bases aligning to TRBD2. The CDR3 consists of 14 residues. The J segment lost 7 bases and the V segment lost 7 bases, leaving 8 bases of the junction unmatched. Germline CDR1 and CDR2: SGHAT and FQNNGV. The CDR3 region is CASTVAGAGNEQFF. CDR3 nucleotide sequence: TGTGCCAGCACCGTAGCGGGGGCGGGGAATGAGCAGTTCTTC. Together with reference TRBV11-2 and TRBJ2-1, the CDR3 gives the full variable domain: EAGVAQSPRYKIIEKRQSVAFWCNPISGHATLYWYQQILGQGPKLLIQFQNNGVVDDSQLPKDRFSAERLKGVDSTLKIQPAKLEDSAVYLCASTVAGAGNEQFFGPGTRLTVL.

This chain connects TRBV9 to TRBJ1-1, with 7 bases that match TRBD1. The CDR3 covers 13 residues. J gave up 4 bases and V 4 bases, and 4 bases lay outside the gene matches. CDR1 and CDR2 from the germline V gene are SGDLS and YYNGEE. CDR3 coding DNA: TGTGCCAGCAGCCCCGCAGGGGGCACTGAAGCTTTCTTT. Translating gives CASSPAGGTEAFF.

The chain is built from TRBV29-1 and TRBJ1-3, with D hard to call. In germline, CDR1 is SQVTM, CDR2 ANQGSEA. V lost 0 bases, J lost 2 bases, and 14 bases lay in between. There are 16 residues in the CDR3. The CDR3 protein is CSVEDLRETTGNTIYF. The CDR3 bases are TGCAGCGTTGAAGATTTAAGGGAAACTACTGGAAACACCATATATTTT.

This clone has a single count. The V call is TRBV2, the J call TRBJ2-3, with 10 positions matching TRBD2. This CDR3 comprises 14 residues. From germline, CDR1 is SNHLY and CDR2 FYNNEI. V lost 6 bases, J lost 6 bases, and 6 bases stayed unmatched. The CDR3 is CASRLGLAEDTQYF. The CDR3, as DNA: TGTGCCAGCAGACTAGGACTAGCGGAGGATACGCAGTATTTT.

This chain links TRBV7-9 with TRBJ2-7; D is possibly TRBD1 or TRBD2 (5 bases each). Germline lookup yields CDR1 SEHNR and CDR2 FQNEAQ (reference sequence). CDR3 size: 13 residues. V lost 1 base and J lost 7, with 11 bases in between. In nucleotides, the CDR3 is TGTGCCAGCAGCTTAGTTGGGGGTTTGGAGCAGTACTTC. Its protein is CASSLVGGLEQYF.

J is TRBJ2-2 and V is TRBV15; no definite D call. Per the germline V gene, CDR1 is LNHNV and CDR2 is YYDKDF (reference sequence). The V gene lost 4 bases and the J gene lost 5 bases, with 2 bases spanning the gap. This CDR3 is built from 11 residues. CDR3 bases: TGTGCCACCAGCATTACCGGGGAGCTGTTTTTT. Its protein product is CATSITGELFF.

V is TRBV29-1 and J is TRBJ1-1; D is possibly TRBD1 (6 bases). The V end was cut by 1 base, the J end by 7 bases, with 13 bases between. This CDR3 is 13 amino acids long. Per the germline V gene, CDR1 is SQVTM and CDR2 is ANQGSEA. CDR3 DNA: TGCAGCGTTGAAGGATTGAGGACAGTTGAAGCTTTCTTT. This translates into CSVEGLRTVEAFF. Using reference TRBV29-1 and TRBJ1-1 for the parts outside the CDR3, the full variable domain is SAVISQKPSRDICQRGTSLTIQCQVDSQVTMMFWYRQQPGQSLTLIATANQGSEATYESGFVIDKFPISRPNLTFSTLTVSNMSPEDSSIYLCSVEGLRTVEAFFGQGTRLTVV.

Details on this clone: Because the CDR3's place on the DNA is in doubt, the DNA is left out and the CDR3 is given as listed by TCRdb. J is TRBJ1-1 and V is TRBV2. Counting both end residues, the CDR3 totals 15 amino acids. Germline-derived CDR1 and CDR2 are SNHLY and FYNNEI. This chain's CDR3 is CASSEISAANTEAFF.

The V call is TRBV30, the J call TRBJ1-5; the D gene is possibly TRBD1 (5 bases). The germline CDR1 and CDR2 sequences are GTSNPN and SVGIG (reference sequence). The length of the CDR3 is 15 residues. Deletions cut 1 base from V and 0 bases from J, with 10 bases between. CDR3 in amino acids: CAWSDGTLSNQPQHF. In DNA form, the CDR3 reads TGTGCCTGGAGTGACGGGACTCTTAGCAATCAGCCCCAGCATTTT.

The chain recombines TRBV6-5 with TRBJ1-5, with D hard to call. The V end was cut by 8 bases, the J end by 0 bases, with 11 bases between. The CDR3 length is 14 residues. Germline values: CDR1 MNHEY, CDR2 SVGAGI. The CDR3 loop reads CASFRTYSNQPQHF. CDR3 DNA: TGTGCCAGCTTTCGAACGTATAGCAATCAGCCCCAGCATTTT.

The chain uses TRBV9 and TRBJ1-1; no reliable D call. Trimming took off 0 bases at V and 4 bases at J, with 7 bases between the two ends. This CDR3 contains 13 residues. Germline CDR1 is SGDLS and CDR2 is YYNGEE. The CDR3 DNA reads TGTGCCAGCAGCGTAGGAGGGTTCACTGAAGCTTTCTTT. Amino acids: CASSVGGFTEAFF.

V usage is TRBV6-5 and J usage is TRBJ2-7; a weak D match, TRBD1 (7 bases). V lost 8 bases to trimming and J lost 9 bases, with 17 bases between them. The CDR3 has 12 amino acids. The germline V gene encodes CDR1 MNHEY and CDR2 SVGAGI. DNA for the CDR3: TGTGCCAGCCCAAGGAGGGGACAGACGCAGTACTTC. Translating gives CASPRRGQTQYF.

The gene calls are TRBV7-2 and TRBJ1-2; D is ambiguous. The length of the CDR3 is 13 residues. V was shortened by 1 base and J by 5 bases, with 8 bases between the two germline ends. CDR1 is SGHTA and CDR2 is FQGNSA in the germline V gene. The CDR3 is CASSLEIGYGYTF. CDR3 sequence (DNA): TGTGCCAGCAGCTTAGAAATAGGGTATGGCTACACCTTC. The full variable domain, with the rest looked up from reference TRBV7-2 and TRBJ1-2, is GAGVSQSPSNKVTEKGKDVELRCDPISGHTALYWYRQSLGQGLEFLIYFQGNSAPDKSGLPSDRFSAERTGGSVSTLTIQRTQQEDSAVYLCASSLEIGYGYTFGSGTRLTVV.

This sequence joins TRBV13 and TRBJ1-1; tentatively, D is TRBD1 (5 bases). Germline loops: CDR1 PRHDT, CDR2 FYEKMQ (reference sequence). The CDR3 has 14 amino acids. With 4 bases removed from V and 6 bases from J, the gap between germline ends came to 15 bases. The CDR3 is CASSSGIALPEAFF. CDR3 DNA sequence: TGTGCCAGCAGCTCAGGGATCGCTTTGCCTGAAGCTTTCTTT.

The chain recombines TRBV9 with TRBJ2-1, with D possibly matching TRBD1 (6 bases). The germline V and J ends were trimmed by 0 bases and 9 bases, with 13 bases remaining between them. This CDR3 has 14 amino acids. CDR1 and CDR2 (germline): SGDLS, YYNGEE. Here the CDR3 DNA reads TGTGCCAGCAGCGTAGGAAGGGGGTGGGCTGAGCAGTTCTTC. Translated, it gives CASSVGRGWAEQFF.

J is TRBJ1-1 and V is TRBV30; a weak D match, TRBD1 (5 bases). This CDR3 is built from 16 residues. The V gene's germline CDR1 is GTSNPN and CDR2 SVGIG (reference sequence). V was shortened by 1 base and J by 2 bases, with 17 bases between the two germline ends. CDR3 nucleotide sequence: TGTGCCTGGAGTGCCACGGGGATTAGGGGAAACACTGAAGCTTTCTTT. Protein sequence: CAWSATGIRGNTEAFF.

The chain employs TRBV9 and TRBJ2-3; 9 bases match TRBD1. CDR1 and CDR2 (germline): SGDLS, YYNGEE. J gave up 2 bases and V 3 bases, and 7 bases lay outside the gene matches. The CDR3 sequence is 16 residues long. The CDR3 here is CASSEIGTGPTDTQYF. In DNA form, the CDR3 reads TGTGCCAGCAGCGAGATAGGGACAGGGCCCACAGATACGCAGTATTTT.

V and J are TRBV2 and TRBJ2-3; no firm D call. CDR3 length: 14 amino acids. Deletions cut 3 bases from V and 5 bases from J, with 12 bases between. Germline values: CDR1 SNHLY, CDR2 FYNNEI. CDR3 sequence reads: CASSETRLEDTQYF. CDR3 DNA sequence: TGTGCCAGCAGTGAGACCCGTCTGGAAGATACGCAGTATTTT.